This T cell receptor (beta chain) is from a study of cytotoxic CD8 clonotypes in ibrutinib-treated CLL. As for the study in general: Across the patients, roughly ten were relapsed/refractory, about 15 treatment-naive and fewer than 18 IGHV unmutated. Responses: 24 partial, 2 complete; after median around 64 months, approximately 14 stayed remitted, 12 progressed.

General study results and limits: Before falling back toward baseline at progression, clonality had risen at the time of ibrutinib response. The study found baseline clonality above age-matched healthy donors, tracking circulating CD8+ T-cell counts.

Worth noting for this clone: What it binds is unknown.

Per germline, CDR1 LNHDA and CDR2 SQIVND (reference sequence). The CDR3 contains 14 residues. Trimming left V 7 bases short and J 2 bases short, with 14 bases between. Measured with immunoSEQ multiplex PCR; TCRdb has only the in-frame clones, and not every one. The sample has under 300,000 clones, around 76% seen once. The clonotype comes from a human donor with chronic lymphocytic leukemia. V usage is TRBV19 and J usage is TRBJ1-2, with D unresolved. The material sequenced was PBMCs, taken at disease progression, from a patient treated with ibrutinib. CDR3 coding DNA: TGTGCCAGTAAGGCGGCGGGGTACAACTATGGCTACACCTTC. Its protein is CASKAAGYNYGYTF.